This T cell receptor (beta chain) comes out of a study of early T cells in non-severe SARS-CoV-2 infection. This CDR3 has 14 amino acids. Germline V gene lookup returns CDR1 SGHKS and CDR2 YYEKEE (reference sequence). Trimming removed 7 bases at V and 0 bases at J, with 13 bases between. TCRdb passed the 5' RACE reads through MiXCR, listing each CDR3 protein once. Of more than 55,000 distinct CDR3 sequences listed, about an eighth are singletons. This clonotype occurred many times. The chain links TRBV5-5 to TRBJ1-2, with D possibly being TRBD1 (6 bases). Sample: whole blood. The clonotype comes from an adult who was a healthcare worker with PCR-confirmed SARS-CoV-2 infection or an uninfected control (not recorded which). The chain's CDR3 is CASRQSGANYGYTF. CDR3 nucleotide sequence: TGTGCCAGCCGCCAATCAGGGGCTAACTATGGCTACACCTTC.